This TCR beta chain is drawn from a study of response to subunit inactivated influenza vaccine. The CDR3 contains 12 residues. CDR1 and CDR2 from the germline V gene are LGHDT and YNNKEL (reference sequence). Trimming left V 3 bases short and J 13 bases short, with 13 bases between. TCRdb recomputed calls from the RT-PCR reads with MiXCR, one row per CDR3 protein. The sample yields about 540,000 distinct CDR3 sequences, roughly 25% seen once. The same sample was also used in a study of T cells expressing NK-cell markers. That publication notes: For TCR beta, cDNA was produced by 5'RACE template switching with UMIs. Sorted CD3+CD56+NKG2C+, CD3+CD56+NKG2C- and CD3+CD56-NKG2C+ T-cell subsets were beta-chain profiled. Eight donors were sequenced, of whom seven were HCMV-seropositive, while the remaining one was HCMV-seronegative. For several experiments, T cell sorting was restricted to the alpha-beta TCR population by means of an anti-gamma-delta TCR antibody. Dominant NKG2C+ clonotypes in six donors made up about 1.0-7.5% of CD8+ T cells.

The TCR sequence derives from a man aged 45-60 years who received an inactivated influenza vaccine. The specimen comprised CD4+ T cells sorted from PBMCs, sampled 11 to 12 days after vaccination. The chain carries TRBV3-1 and TRBJ2-4; TRBD1 is a possible D gene (5 bases). The DNA for the CDR3 is TGTGCCAGCAGCCACCCCAAAGGGGTCCAGTACTTC. The encoded protein is CASSHPKGVQYF.